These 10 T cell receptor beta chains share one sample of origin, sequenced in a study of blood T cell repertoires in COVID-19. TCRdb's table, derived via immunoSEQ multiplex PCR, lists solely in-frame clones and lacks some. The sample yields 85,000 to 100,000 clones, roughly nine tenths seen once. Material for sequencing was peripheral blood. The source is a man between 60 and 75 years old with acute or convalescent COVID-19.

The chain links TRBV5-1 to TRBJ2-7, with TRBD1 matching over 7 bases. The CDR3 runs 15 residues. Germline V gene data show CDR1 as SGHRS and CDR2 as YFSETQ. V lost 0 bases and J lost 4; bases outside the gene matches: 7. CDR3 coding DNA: TGCGCCAGCAGCTTGGAGGGGACAGCTACTTACGAGCAGTACTTC. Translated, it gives CASSLEGTATYEQYF.

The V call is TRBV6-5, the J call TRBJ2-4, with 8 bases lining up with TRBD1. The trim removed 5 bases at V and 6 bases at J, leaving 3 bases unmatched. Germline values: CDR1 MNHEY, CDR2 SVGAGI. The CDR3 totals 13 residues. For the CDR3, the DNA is TGTGCCAGCAGTCTCGGACAGGGAAACATTCAGTACTTC. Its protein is CASSLGQGNIQYF.

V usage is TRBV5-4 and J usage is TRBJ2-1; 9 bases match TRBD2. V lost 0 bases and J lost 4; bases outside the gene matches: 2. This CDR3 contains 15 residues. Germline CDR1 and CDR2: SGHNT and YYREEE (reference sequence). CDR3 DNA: TGTGCCAGCAGCTTGGGACTAGCGGATTACAATGAGCAGTTCTTC. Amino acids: CASSLGLADYNEQFF.

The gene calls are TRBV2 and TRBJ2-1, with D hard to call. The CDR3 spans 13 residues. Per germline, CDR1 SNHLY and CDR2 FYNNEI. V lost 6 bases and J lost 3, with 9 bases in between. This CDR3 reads CASSSRVYNEQFF. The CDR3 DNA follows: TGTGCCAGCAGCTCTCGTGTCTACAATGAGCAGTTCTTC.

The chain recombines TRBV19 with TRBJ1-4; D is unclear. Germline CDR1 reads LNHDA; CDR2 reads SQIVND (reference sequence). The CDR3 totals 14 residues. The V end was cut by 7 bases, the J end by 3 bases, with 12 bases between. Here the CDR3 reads CASTTLSANEKLFF. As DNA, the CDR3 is TGTGCCAGTACCACCTTGTCGGCTAATGAAAAACTGTTTTTT.

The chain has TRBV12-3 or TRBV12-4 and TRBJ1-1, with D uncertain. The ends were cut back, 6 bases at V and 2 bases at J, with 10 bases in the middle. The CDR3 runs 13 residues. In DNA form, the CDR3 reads TGTGCCAGCAGATTACAGCGAAACACTGAAGCTTTCTTT. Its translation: CASRLQRNTEAFF.

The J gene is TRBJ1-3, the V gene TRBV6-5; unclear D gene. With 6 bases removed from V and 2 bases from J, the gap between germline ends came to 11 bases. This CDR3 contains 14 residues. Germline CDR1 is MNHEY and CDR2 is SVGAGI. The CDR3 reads CASRGGSTGNTIYF. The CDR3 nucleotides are TGTGCCAGCAGGGGAGGGTCCACTGGAAACACCATATATTTT.

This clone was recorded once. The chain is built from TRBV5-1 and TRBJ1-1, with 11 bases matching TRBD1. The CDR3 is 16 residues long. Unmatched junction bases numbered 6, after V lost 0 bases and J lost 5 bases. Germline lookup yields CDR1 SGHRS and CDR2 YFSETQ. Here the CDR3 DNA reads TGCGCCAGCAGCTTGGCCTCCGGGACAGGGGGGACTGAAGCTTTCTTT. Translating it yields CASSLASGTGGTEAFF.

The CDR3 protein is CASSPQENYGYTF. The DNA for the CDR3 is TGTGCCAGCAGTCCCCAAGAGAACTATGGCTACACCTTC. This chain joins TRBV6-2 or TRBV6-3 and TRBJ1-2; no clear D gene. The CDR3 totals 13 residues. In germline, CDR1 is MNHEY, CDR2 SVGEGT. Between the trimmed V and J ends, which lost 5 bases and 2 bases, there was a span of 9 bases.

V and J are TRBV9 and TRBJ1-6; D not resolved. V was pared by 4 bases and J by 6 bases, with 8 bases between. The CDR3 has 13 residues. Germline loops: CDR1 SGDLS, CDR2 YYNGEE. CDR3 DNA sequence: TGTGCCAGCAGCCCTCGGGTTAATTCACCCCTCCACTTT. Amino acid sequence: CASSPRVNSPLHF.